The next 31 T cell receptor beta chains were all read from a single sample in a study of blood T cell repertoires in COVID-19. The method was immunoSEQ multiplex PCR; TCRdb's version includes in-frame clones alone and lacks a portion of them. The table includes a few hundred thousand clones, roughly 87% detected once. The sample was PBMCs or T cells enriched from blood (not recorded which). All receptors come from a woman in her twenties or thirties who had recovered from COVID-19.

The chain combines TRBV3-1 (or the pseudogene TRBV3-2) with TRBJ2-2; perhaps TRBD2 as D (5 bases). This CDR3 has 17 amino acids. CDR1 is LGHDT and CDR2 is YNNKEL in the germline V gene (reference sequence). Trimming removed 1 base from V and 5 bases from J, with 17 bases in between. The CDR3 DNA follows: TGTGCCAGCAGCCAAGGGGGTCTAGCCCTAGAGACCGGGGAGCTGTTTTTT. Translation: CASSQGGLALETGELFF.

The CDR3 region has the DNA TGTGCCAGCAGCTACCCTCTTTCCAGGTCCACTGAAGCTTTCTTT. Residues: CASSYPLSRSTEAFF. V is TRBV21-1 and J is TRBJ1-1; no check of the table's D call, TRBD1, against the DNA was made. TRBV21-1 is assigned pseudogene status. This CDR3 is 15 amino acids long.

Regarding this clone: Relative to the germline gene, one junction end is altered; a read error may explain this. The CDR3, as DNA: TGTGCTAGCAGCTTAGCGGGGGGAAATAGGAATGAGCAGTTCTTC. Translation gives CASSLAGGNRNEQFF. The J gene is TRBJ2-1, the V gene TRBV7-7, with 10 bases that match TRBD2. This CDR3 region has 15 residues. Germline assignment: CDR1 SSHAT and CDR2 FNYEAQ (reference sequence).

The rearrangement uses TRBV30 and TRBJ1-2; the D gene is possibly TRBD1 (5 bases). Germline CDR1 reads GTSNPN; CDR2 reads SVGIG (reference sequence). This CDR3 spans 10 amino acids. Trimming stripped 7 bases from V and 7 bases from J, with 10 bases between. The CDR3 nucleotides read TGTGCCTTCGGGGGGGTTGGCTACACCTTC. Amino acids: CAFGGVGYTF.

The V and J genes are TRBV11-2 and TRBJ1-6, with D possibly matching TRBD1 (5 bases). Trimming removed 1 base at V and 5 bases at J, with 9 bases between. This CDR3 is built from 15 residues. From germline, CDR1 is SGHAT and CDR2 FQNNGV. The CDR3 sequence: CASSLGQPHNSPLHF. CDR3 DNA sequence: TGTGCCAGCAGCTTAGGACAGCCACATAATTCACCCCTCCACTTT.

The genes are TRBV30 and TRBJ1-1; 7 nucleotides agree with TRBD1. Germline assignment: CDR1 GTSNPN and CDR2 SVGIG (reference sequence). The J segment lost 4 bases and the V segment lost 6 bases, leaving 5 bases of the junction unmatched. This CDR3 spans 12 amino acids. CDR3 nucleotides: TGTGCCTGCGACAGGGCGGGCACTGAAGCTTTCTTT. Its translation: CACDRAGTEAFF.

CDR3 bases: TGTGCTAGTGGTTTAGCTGGGGGGGCGAGTGAGCAGTTCTTC. This sequence encodes CASGLAGGASEQFF. The rearrangement uses TRBV12-5 and TRBJ2-1; tentative D call: TRBD2 (7 bases). The CDR3 length is 14 residues. Germline V gene lookup returns CDR1 LGHNT and CDR2 FRNRAP. V shed 3 bases and J shed 9 bases, with 15 bases lying between them.

The chain is built from TRBV9 and TRBJ1-1, with D hard to call. The CDR3 is 16 residues long. V was pared by 4 bases and J by 4 bases, with 20 bases between. CDR1 and CDR2 (germline): SGDLS, YYNGEE. DNA of the CDR3: TGTGCCAGCAGCCCGGTGGCAGGCGGAGGGATCACTGAAGCTTTCTTT. This sequence encodes CASSPVAGGGITEAFF.

The genes are TRBV30 and TRBJ2-7, with D maybe TRBD1 (5 bases). This CDR3 is 12 amino acids long. Germline V gives CDR1 GTSNPN, CDR2 SVGIG (reference sequence). Trimming left V 1 base short and J 12 bases short, with 16 bases between. The CDR3 spells CAWSEEDRKGYF. The CDR3 nucleotides are TGTGCCTGGAGTGAAGAAGACAGAAAAGGGTACTTC.

This clone was observed once. V usage is TRBV30 and J usage is TRBJ1-5, with 9 bases lining up with TRBD1. The CDR3 runs 19 residues. Losses at the gene ends were 0 bases for V and 3 bases for J; bases not matched to a gene: 15. Per germline, CDR1 GTSNPN and CDR2 SVGIG (reference sequence). The CDR3 DNA follows: TGTGCCTGGAGTGTGGGGGGGACAGGGAGGCCACTGACCAATCAGCCCCAGCATTTT. This translates into CAWSVGGTGRPLTNQPQHF.

The rearrangement links TRBV9 to TRBJ2-3, with 8 bases identical to TRBD2. The CDR3 consists of 15 residues. Per the germline V gene, CDR1 is SGDLS and CDR2 is YYNGEE. Trimming took 4 bases from V and 1 from J; bases not matched to a gene: 5. The CDR3 is CASSPYGGGTDTQYF. The CDR3 DNA follows: TGTGCCAGCAGCCCCTACGGGGGGGGCACAGATACGCAGTATTTT.

This chain uses TRBV6-5 with TRBJ1-1; D perhaps matches TRBD1 (5 bases). This CDR3 region has 14 residues. The germline V gene has CDR1 MNHEY and CDR2 SVGAGI. V shed 3 bases and J shed 6 bases, with 14 bases lying between them. The DNA of the CDR3 is TGTGCCAGCAGTTATGGCGGGGGAGGGTCTGAAGCTTTCTTT. It translates to CASSYGGGGSEAFF.

V gene TRBV6-5 combines with J gene TRBJ1-3; 8 bases fit TRBD1. With 6 bases clipped from V and 4 bases from J, the junction kept 8 bases outside the gene matches. Germline V gene sequence: CDR1 MNHEY, CDR2 SVGAGI. The CDR3 length is 15 residues. The CDR3 protein is CASRGQGLTGNTIYF. CDR3 coding DNA: TGTGCCAGCAGAGGACAGGGATTAACCGGAAACACCATATATTTT.

The rearrangement uses TRBV30 and TRBJ2-5; TRBD1 aligns across 9 bases. The V and J ends lost 4 bases and 1 base, in that order; junction bases with no gene match: 7. The germline CDR1 and CDR2 sequences are GTSNPN and SVGIG (reference sequence). The length of the CDR3 is 15 residues. The CDR3 spells CAWTPGQGAQETQYF. For the CDR3, the DNA is TGTGCCTGGACCCCGGGACAGGGAGCCCAAGAGACCCAGTACTTC.

CDR3 loop: CASSDGTGVQYEQYF. The CDR3, as DNA: TGTGCCAGCAGCGACGGAACAGGGGTTCAGTACGAGCAGTACTTC. This chain links TRBV5-6 with TRBJ2-7, with 7 nucleotides matching TRBD1. With 4 bases clipped from V and 4 bases from J, the junction kept 11 bases outside the gene matches. The CDR3 sequence is 15 residues long. From germline, CDR1 is SGHDT and CDR2 YYEEEE.

The chain combines TRBV3-1 (or the pseudogene TRBV3-2) with TRBJ2-7, with 11 bases that match TRBD2. The junction had 5 bases not matched to a gene; V was cut back by 2 bases and J by 5 bases. Germline loops: CDR1 LGHDT, CDR2 YNNKEL (reference sequence). The CDR3 length is 15 residues. In nucleotides, the CDR3 is TGTGCCAGCAGCCAACTAGCGGGGGGTTTCAACGAGCAGTACTTC. Its protein is CASSQLAGGFNEQYF.

This clone was counted between two and nine times. This chain uses TRBV7-2 with TRBJ1-6, with D perhaps matching TRBD1 (5 bases). Trimming removed 1 base from V and 9 bases from J, with 13 bases in between. Germline loops: CDR1 SGHTA, CDR2 FQGNSA. The CDR3 has 15 residues. The CDR3, as DNA: TGTGCCAGCAGCTTAGAACTGGGACTGATTTCACCCCTCCACTTT. Its translation is CASSLELGLISPLHF.

This rearrangement joins TRBV9 to TRBJ1-1; TRBD1 aligns across 8 bases. Trimming removed 7 bases from V and 1 base from J; junction bases left unmatched: 0. This CDR3 has 12 residues. Germline V gene sequence: CDR1 SGDLS, CDR2 YYNGEE. The CDR3 region has the DNA TGTGCCAGCGGACAGGGGAACACTGAAGCTTTCTTT. Protein sequence: CASGQGNTEAFF.

The chain employs TRBV15 and TRBJ1-4, with 9 bases that match TRBD1. Trimming removed 0 bases from V and 4 bases from J; junction bases left unmatched: 3. The CDR3 length is 16 residues. Germline CDR1 and CDR2: LNHNV and YYDKDF (reference sequence). The CDR3 DNA sequence: TGTGCCACCAGCAGAGATTTGGGACAGGGTAATGAAAAACTGTTTTTT. This encodes CATSRDLGQGNEKLFF. Full variable domain (remainder filled in from reference TRBV15 and TRBJ1-4): DAMVIQNPRYQVTQFGKPVTLSCSQTLNHNVMYWYQQKSSQAPKLLFHYYDKDFNNEADTPDNFQSRRPNTSFCFLDIRSPGLGDTAMYLCATSRDLGQGNEKLFFGSGTQLSVL.

The genes are TRBV30 and TRBJ2-7, with D possibly matching TRBD2 (6 bases). The V and J ends lost 2 bases and 6 bases respectively, with 11 bases between them. Germline assignment: CDR1 GTSNPN and CDR2 SVGIG (reference sequence). The CDR3 extends over 12 amino acids. This chain's CDR3 is CAWSHQGGEQYF. The DNA for the CDR3 is TGTGCCTGGAGTCACCAGGGAGGCGAGCAGTACTTC.

The chain has TRBV18 and TRBJ1-6; D may be TRBD1 (6 bases). Looked up from germline, CDR1 is KGHSH and CDR2 is LQKENI. The CDR3 contains 14 residues. The ends were cut back, 6 bases at V and 5 bases at J, with 11 bases in the middle. As DNA, the CDR3 is TGTGCCAGCTCCCCTGAGGGGGATAATTCACCCCTCCACTTT. It yields the protein CASSPEGDNSPLHF.

This sequence joins TRBV19 and TRBJ1-2; D is uncertain. The CDR3 runs to 13 residues. Germline CDR1 reads LNHDA; CDR2 reads SQIVND (reference sequence). V was clipped by 6 bases and J by 0 bases, with 8 bases between them. The CDR3 nucleotides are TGTGCCAGTAGACAGCTCGCTAACTATGGCTACACCTTC. Translated, it gives CASRQLANYGYTF.

V gene TRBV21-1 combines with J gene TRBJ1-2. TRBV21-1 is termed a pseudogene. CDR3 length: 15 amino acids. CDR3 nucleotide sequence: TGTGCCAGCCGCAGCAAAGGGCCCCCGGGGTATGGCTACACCTTC. Residues: CASRSKGPPGYGYTF.

This clone was picked up one time. The rearrangement uses TRBV25-1 and TRBJ1-1, with TRBD1 matching over 8 bases. The CDR3 spans 15 residues. The germline gives CDR1 MGHDK, CDR2 SYGVNS. The junction had 13 bases not matched to a gene; V was cut back by 9 bases and J by 4 bases. The CDR3: CASEKNDRGSTEAFF. The CDR3 DNA sequence: TGTGCCAGTGAGAAAAACGACAGGGGATCCACTGAAGCTTTCTTT.

The chain employs TRBV11-3 and TRBJ1-2, with a possible D match to TRBD1 (5 bases). CDR3 length equals 11 residues. V gave up 9 bases and J gave up 3 bases, with 8 bases separating them. The germline V gene encodes CDR1 SGHNT and CDR2 YENEEA. CDR3: CARGGDYGYTF. Written as DNA, the CDR3 is TGTGCCAGGGGAGGGGACTATGGCTACACCTTC.

The table lists this clone with many counts. The V call is TRBV11-3, the J call TRBJ2-7; D ambiguous. V dropped 3 bases and J dropped 0 bases, with 12 bases sitting between them. Per germline, CDR1 SGHNT and CDR2 YENEEA. The CDR3 has 15 amino acids. CDR3 amino acids: CASSLRDSSSYEQYF. In nucleotides, the CDR3 is TGTGCCAGCAGCTTGAGAGACTCGAGCTCCTACGAGCAGTACTTC.

This clone was seen a few times. This chain uses TRBV6-5 with TRBJ1-1, with TRBD1 as a possible D gene (5 bases). CDR1 MNHEY and CDR2 SVGAGI come from the germline V gene. The CDR3 is 16 residues long. V was trimmed by 4 bases and J by 0 bases, leaving 15 bases between them. The CDR3 sequence: CASSLQGPGVNTEAFF. The CDR3 nucleotides are TGTGCCAGCAGTTTGCAGGGACCGGGGGTGAACACTGAAGCTTTCTTT.

The J gene is TRBJ2-3, the V gene TRBV11-3, with D possibly matching TRBD2 (6 bases). Trimming cost V 0 bases and J 1 base, with 8 bases left between them. CDR1 and CDR2 from the germline V gene are SGHNT and YENEEA. The CDR3 spans 15 residues. The CDR3 DNA sequence: TGTGCCAGCAGCTTAGAGGGCGGGGGCACAGATACGCAGTATTTT. This codes for CASSLEGGGTDTQYF.

This clone showed up just once. V gene TRBV12-5 combines with J gene TRBJ1-1; D is possibly TRBD1 (6 bases). CDR1 and CDR2 (germline): LGHNT, FRNRAP. V was cut by 2 bases and J by 1 base, with 11 bases left in between. CDR3 length: 15 residues. The CDR3 bases are TGTGCTAGTGGTTTGACAGGGATAAAGAACACTGAAGCTTTCTTT. It specifies CASGLTGIKNTEAFF.

This chain links TRBV2 with TRBJ1-1; D is undetermined. The CDR3 sequence is 15 residues long. Looked up from germline, CDR1 is SNHLY and CDR2 is FYNNEI. The V end was cut by 4 bases, the J end by 1 base, with 13 bases between. CDR3 amino acids: CASSVSTSRNTEAFF. The CDR3 region has the DNA TGTGCCAGCAGTGTTTCCACCTCCAGGAACACTGAAGCTTTCTTT.

The chain links TRBV19 to TRBJ1-5; maybe TRBD1 (6 bases). In germline, CDR1 is LNHDA, CDR2 SQIVND (reference sequence). The CDR3 contains 11 residues. The CDR3 DNA reads TGTGCGGGTGGAAGGGGGCAGCCCCAGCATTTT. Its protein is CAGGRGQPQHF.